This T cell receptor beta chain was sequenced during a study of blood T cell repertoires in COVID-19. Clones were sequenced by immunoSEQ multiplex PCR, and TCRdb holds only the in-frame ones, with some missing. The sample includes roughly 250,000 clones, 70% to 90% of them seen just once. CDR1 is SGHRS and CDR2 is YFSETQ in the germline V gene. Trimming removed 0 bases at V and 7 bases at J, with 13 bases between. The CDR3 length is 14 residues. The receptor was derived from a woman aged 45-60 years who had recovered from COVID-19. What was sequenced was PBMCs or T cells enriched from blood (not recorded which). This rearrangement joins TRBV5-1 to TRBJ1-1; tentatively, D is TRBD1 (6 bases). The CDR3 DNA reads TGCGCCAGCAGCTTGGCGCGGACAGCTAGTGAAGCTTTCTTT. It specifies CASSLARTASEAFF.